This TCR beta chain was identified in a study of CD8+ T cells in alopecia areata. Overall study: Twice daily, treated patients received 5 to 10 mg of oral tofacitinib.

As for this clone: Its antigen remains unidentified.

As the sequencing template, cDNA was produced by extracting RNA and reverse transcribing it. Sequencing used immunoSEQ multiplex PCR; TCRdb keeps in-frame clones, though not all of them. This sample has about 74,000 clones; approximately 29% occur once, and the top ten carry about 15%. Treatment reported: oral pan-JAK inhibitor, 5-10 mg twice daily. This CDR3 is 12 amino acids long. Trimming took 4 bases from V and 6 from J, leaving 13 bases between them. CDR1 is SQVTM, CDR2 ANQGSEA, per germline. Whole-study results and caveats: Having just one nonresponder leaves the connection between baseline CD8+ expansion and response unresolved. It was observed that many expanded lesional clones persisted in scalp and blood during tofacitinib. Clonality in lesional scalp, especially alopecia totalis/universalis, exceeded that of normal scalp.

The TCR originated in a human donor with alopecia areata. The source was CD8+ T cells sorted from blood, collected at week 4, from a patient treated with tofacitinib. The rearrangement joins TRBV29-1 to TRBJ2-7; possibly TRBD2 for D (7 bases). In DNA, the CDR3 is TGCAGCGTTGTCGGGGGGCGCCCCGAGCAGTACTTC. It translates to CSVVGGRPEQYF.